These T cell receptor beta chains were read from a single sample in a study of cytomegalovirus exposure and HLA in healthy donors. Sequencing used immunoSEQ multiplex PCR; TCRdb keeps in-frame clones, though not all of them. This table has around 180,000 clones, approximately 80% appearing once. The specimen was PBMCs. The receptors originated from a boy younger than 10 in good health and CMV-seronegative. The CDR3 runs from the conserved cysteine through the conserved F or W. Fields, in order: D gene, V gene, J gene, clone size, CDR3 DNA, CDR3 protein. A D gene is named only where the DNA matches it firmly. Expanded clones are given a class, and other clones once, few, many or no size at all.

TRBD1	TRBV5-1	TRBJ2-1	.	TGCGCCAGCACCTCGGACAGGGTGGGATACAATGAGCAGTTCTTC	CASTSDRVGYNEQFF
TRBD2	TRBV29-1	TRBJ2-7	.	TGCAGCGTTGTATCGCTAGCGGGAGGCGAGCAGTACTTC	CSVVSLAGGEQYF
.	TRBV25-1	TRBJ1-4	once	TGTGCCAGCAGTGAATGGTCGACAGGTGTTAATGAAAAACTGTTTTTT	CASSEWSTGVNEKLFF
TRBD2	TRBV7-7	TRBJ2-7	.	TGTGCTAGCAGCTTAGAAGCGGGATCTAACTACGAGCAGTACTTC	CASSLEAGSNYEQYF
TRBD1	TRBV5-4	TRBJ1-1	.	TGTGCCAGCAGCAGAACAGGGGGGACTGAAGCTTTCTTT	CASSRTGGTEAFF
.	TRBV19	TRBJ1-4	.	TGTGCCACCCAACCGACAGCCGCTAATGAAAAACTGTTTTTT	CATQPTAANEKLFF
TRBD2	TRBV9	TRBJ2-1	.	TGTGCCAGCAGCCCCCGGGGACTAGCGGGAGTTCACAATGAGCAGTTCTTC	CASSPRGLAGVHNEQFF
.	TRBV10-3	TRBJ2-6	.	TGTGCCATCAGTGATAGGGGCCTAGCTGGGGCCAACGTCCTGACTTTC	CAISDRGLAGANVLTF
TRBD2	TRBV7-8	TRBJ2-1	.	TGTGCCAGCAGCCCCAGACTAGCGACAGTCCAACTGGTGTACAATGAGCAGTTCTTC	CASSPRLATVQLVYNEQFF
.	TRBV6-1	TRBJ1-2	once	TGTGCCAGCAACCCCAGGCAGCTCTATGGCTACACCTTC	CASNPRQLYGYTF
TRBD2	TRBV9	TRBJ2-3	.	TGTGCCAGCAGCGTGTCTAGCGGAAGCACAGATACGCAGTATTTT	CASSVSSGSTDTQYF
.	TRBV27	TRBJ2-1	few	TGTGCCAGCAGTTTATCGTCCGCGGCCCCCTACAATGAGCAGTTCTTC	CASSLSSAAPYNEQFF
.	TRBV5-4	TRBJ2-7	.	TGTGCCAGCAGCTTACAGGGATCCTCCTACGAGCAGTACTTC	CASSLQGSSYEQYF
TRBD2	TRBV4-2	TRBJ2-7	.	TGTGCCAGCAGCCAAGAAGGACTAGCGGGAGGGCCAAGCTCTTACGAGCAGTACTTC	CASSQEGLAGGPSSYEQYF
TRBD2	TRBV15	TRBJ2-3	.	TGTGCCACCAGCCCGGGACTAGTCACCACAGATACGCAGTATTTT	CATSPGLVTTDTQYF
TRBD2	TRBV4-1	TRBJ2-7	.	TGCGCCAGCAGCCAGAACGCGGGACTAGCGGGAGTAGTGCAGTACTTC	CASSQNAGLAGVVQYF
.	TRBV5-5	TRBJ1-4	.	TGTGCCAGCAGCGCCATGTTGCGAGTGCTTAATGAAAAACTGTTTTTT	CASSAMLRVLNEKLFF
TRBD1	TRBV7-7	TRBJ2-7	.	TGTGCTAGCAGCTTAACCCCGGACAGGGAGCAGTACTTC	CASSLTPDREQYF
TRBD2	TRBV2	TRBJ2-1	once	TGTGCCAGCGACCCATATAGGCGGGAGGGCCCGGGTGAGCAGTTCTTC	CASDPYRREGPGEQFF
TRBD1	TRBV4-1	TRBJ2-7	.	TGCGCCAGCAGCCAAGACGTGGGACAGGGGGCCTACGAGCAGTACTTC	CASSQDVGQGAYEQYF